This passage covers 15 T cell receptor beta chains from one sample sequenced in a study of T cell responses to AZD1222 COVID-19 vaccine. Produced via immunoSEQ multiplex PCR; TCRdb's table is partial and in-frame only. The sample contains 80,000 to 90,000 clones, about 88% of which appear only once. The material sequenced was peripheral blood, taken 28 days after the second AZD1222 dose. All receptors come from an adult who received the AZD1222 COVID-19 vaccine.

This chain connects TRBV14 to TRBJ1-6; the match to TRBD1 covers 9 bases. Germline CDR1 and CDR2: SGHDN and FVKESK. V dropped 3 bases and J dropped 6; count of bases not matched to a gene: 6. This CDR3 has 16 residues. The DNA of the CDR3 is TGTGCCAGCAGCCACCTAGGACAGGGGAGTAATTCACCCCTCCACTTT. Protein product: CASSHLGQGSNSPLHF. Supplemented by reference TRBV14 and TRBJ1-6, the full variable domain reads EAGVTQFPSHSVIEKGQTVTLRCDPISGHDNLYWYRRVMGKEIKFLLHFVKESKQDESGMPNNRFLAERTGGTYSTLKVQPAELEDSGVYFCASSHLGQGSNSPLHFGNGTRLTVT.

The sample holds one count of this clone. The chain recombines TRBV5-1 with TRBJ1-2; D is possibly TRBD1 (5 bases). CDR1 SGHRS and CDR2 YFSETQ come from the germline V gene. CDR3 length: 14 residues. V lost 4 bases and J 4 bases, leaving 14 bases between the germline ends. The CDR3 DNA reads TGCGCCAGCAGCCCGAGGGCAGGGAGCTATGGCTACACCTTC. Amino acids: CASSPRAGSYGYTF.

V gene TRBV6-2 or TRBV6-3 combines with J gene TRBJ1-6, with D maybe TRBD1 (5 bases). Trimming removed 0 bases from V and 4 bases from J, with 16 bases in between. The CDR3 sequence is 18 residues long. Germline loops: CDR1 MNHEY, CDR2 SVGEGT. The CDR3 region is CASSYSGGTLEYNSPLHF. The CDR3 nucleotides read TGTGCCAGCAGTTACTCGGGCGGGACGCTAGAATATAATTCACCCCTCCACTTT.

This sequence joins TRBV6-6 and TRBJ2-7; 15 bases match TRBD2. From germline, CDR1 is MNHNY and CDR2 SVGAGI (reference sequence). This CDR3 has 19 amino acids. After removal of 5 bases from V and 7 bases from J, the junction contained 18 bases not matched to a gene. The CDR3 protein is CASSRTGLAGGQIPGEQYF. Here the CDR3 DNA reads TGTGCCAGCAGTCGCACGGGACTAGCGGGGGGCCAAATTCCGGGAGAGCAGTACTTC.

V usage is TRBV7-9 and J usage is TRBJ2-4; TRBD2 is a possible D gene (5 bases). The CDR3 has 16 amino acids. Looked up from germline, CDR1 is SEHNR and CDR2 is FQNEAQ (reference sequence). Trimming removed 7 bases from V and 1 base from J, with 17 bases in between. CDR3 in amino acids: CASTIGGGSAKNIQYF. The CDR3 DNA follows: TGTGCCAGCACCATCGGCGGAGGTTCGGCCAAAAACATTCAGTACTTC.

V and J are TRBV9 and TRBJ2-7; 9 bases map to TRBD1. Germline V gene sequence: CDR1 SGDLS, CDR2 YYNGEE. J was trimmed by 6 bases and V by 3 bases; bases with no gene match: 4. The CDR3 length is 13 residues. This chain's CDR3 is CASSAGTGTEQYF. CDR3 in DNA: TGTGCCAGCAGCGCTGGGACAGGGACCGAGCAGTACTTC.

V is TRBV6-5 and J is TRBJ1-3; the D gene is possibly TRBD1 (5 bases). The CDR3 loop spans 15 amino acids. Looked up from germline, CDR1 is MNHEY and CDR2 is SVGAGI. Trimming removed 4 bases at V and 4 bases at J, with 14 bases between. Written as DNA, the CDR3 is TGTGCCAGCAGTTTGGGCAGGGCGGGAGGAAACACCATATATTTT. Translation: CASSLGRAGGNTIYF.

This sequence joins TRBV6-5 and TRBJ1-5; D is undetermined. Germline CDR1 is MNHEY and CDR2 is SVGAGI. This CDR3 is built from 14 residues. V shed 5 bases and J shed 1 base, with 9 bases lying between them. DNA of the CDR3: TGTGCCAGCAGTCGCGCCCTGAGCAATCAGCCCCAGCATTTT. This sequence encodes CASSRALSNQPQHF.

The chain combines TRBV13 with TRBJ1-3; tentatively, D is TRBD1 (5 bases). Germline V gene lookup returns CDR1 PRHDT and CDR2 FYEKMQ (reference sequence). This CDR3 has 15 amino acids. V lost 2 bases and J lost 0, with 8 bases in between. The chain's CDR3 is CASSLRGPSGNTIYF. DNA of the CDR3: TGTGCCAGCAGCTTAAGGGGCCCCTCTGGAAACACCATATATTTT. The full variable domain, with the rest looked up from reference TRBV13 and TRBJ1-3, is AAGVIQSPRHLIKEKRETATLKCYPIPRHDTVYWYQQGPGQDPQFLISFYEKMQSDKGSIPDRFSAQQFSDYHSELNMSSLELGDSALYFCASSLRGPSGNTIYFGEGSWLTVV.

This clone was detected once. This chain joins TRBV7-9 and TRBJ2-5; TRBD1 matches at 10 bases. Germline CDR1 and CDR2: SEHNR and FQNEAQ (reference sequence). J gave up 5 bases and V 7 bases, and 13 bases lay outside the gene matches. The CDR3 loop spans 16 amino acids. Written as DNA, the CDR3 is TGTGCCAGCACCGCAGGGACAGGGGAAGCTTTGGAGACCCAGTACTTC. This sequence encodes CASTAGTGEALETQYF.

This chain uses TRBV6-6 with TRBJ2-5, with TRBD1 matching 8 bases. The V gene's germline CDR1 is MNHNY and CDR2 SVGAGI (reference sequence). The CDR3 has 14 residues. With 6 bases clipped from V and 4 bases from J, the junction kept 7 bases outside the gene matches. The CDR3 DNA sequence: TGTGCCAGCAGGCCGCAGGGGGCGGGAGAGACCCAGTACTTC. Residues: CASRPQGAGETQYF.

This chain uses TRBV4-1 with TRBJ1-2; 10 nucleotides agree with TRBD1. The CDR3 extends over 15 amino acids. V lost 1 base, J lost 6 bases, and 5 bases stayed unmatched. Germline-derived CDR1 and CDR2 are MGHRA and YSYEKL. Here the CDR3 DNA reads TGCGCCAGCAGCCAAGCGGGACAGGGGAGGGATGGCTACACCTTC. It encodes CASSQAGQGRDGYTF.

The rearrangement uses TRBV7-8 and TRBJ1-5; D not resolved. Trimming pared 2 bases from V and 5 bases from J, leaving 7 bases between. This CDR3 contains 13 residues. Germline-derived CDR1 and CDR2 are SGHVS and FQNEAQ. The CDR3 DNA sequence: TGTGCCAGCAGCTTAACGAGAGATCAGCCCCAGCATTTT. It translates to CASSLTRDQPQHF.

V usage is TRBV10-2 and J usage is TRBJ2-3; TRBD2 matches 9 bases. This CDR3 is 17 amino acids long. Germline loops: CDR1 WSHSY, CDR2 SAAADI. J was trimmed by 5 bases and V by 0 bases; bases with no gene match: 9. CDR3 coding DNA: TGCGCCAGCAGTGAGTCGACCACTAGCGGGTCGAGAGATACGCAGTATTTT. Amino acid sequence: CASSESTTSGSRDTQYF.

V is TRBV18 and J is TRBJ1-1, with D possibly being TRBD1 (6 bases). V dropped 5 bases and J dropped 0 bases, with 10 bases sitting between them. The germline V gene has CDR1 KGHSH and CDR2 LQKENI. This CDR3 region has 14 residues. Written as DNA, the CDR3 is TGTGCCAGCTCAGCGACAGGTTTGAACACTGAAGCTTTCTTT. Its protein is CASSATGLNTEAFF.